Ten or more counts support the clone carrying this T cell receptor (beta chain). The record originates from a study of breast tumors, draining lymph nodes, adjacent tissues. This CDR3 has 14 amino acids. Trimming stripped 7 bases from V and 0 bases from J, with 13 bases between. Germline V gene lookup returns CDR1 MNHNS and CDR2 SASEGT. One entry per CDR3 protein results from TCRdb running MiXCR on the multiplex PCR reads. In the table there are about 100,000 distinct CDR3 sequences, less than 25% of which are singletons. Axillary draining lymph nodes of breast cancer patients supplied the node samples.

The source material was axillary lymph node tissue. The receptor's source is a female donor with breast cancer. Some clones in this sample may be carry-over from other donors' samples. This chain uses TRBV6-1 with TRBJ2-7; D gene unclear. This CDR3 is CASKLTGVSYEQYF. The DNA for the CDR3 is TGTGCCAGCAAACTCACTGGGGTCTCCTACGAGCAGTACTTC.